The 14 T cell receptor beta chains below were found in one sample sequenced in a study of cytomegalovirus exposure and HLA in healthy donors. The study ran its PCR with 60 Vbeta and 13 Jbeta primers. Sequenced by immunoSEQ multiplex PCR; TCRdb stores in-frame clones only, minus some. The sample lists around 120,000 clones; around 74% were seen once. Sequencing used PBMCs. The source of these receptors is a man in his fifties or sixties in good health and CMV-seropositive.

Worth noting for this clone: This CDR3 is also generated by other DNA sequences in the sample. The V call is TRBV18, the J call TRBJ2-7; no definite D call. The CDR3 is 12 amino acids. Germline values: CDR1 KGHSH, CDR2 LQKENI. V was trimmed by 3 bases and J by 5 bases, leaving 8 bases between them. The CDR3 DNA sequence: TGTGCCAGCTCACCGTCGAGCGACGAGCAGTACTTC. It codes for CASSPSSDEQYF.

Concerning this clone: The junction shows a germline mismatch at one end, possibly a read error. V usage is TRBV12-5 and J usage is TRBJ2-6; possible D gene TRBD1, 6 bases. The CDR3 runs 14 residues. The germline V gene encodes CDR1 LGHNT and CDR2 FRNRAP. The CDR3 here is CASGTGSGADVLTF. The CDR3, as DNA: TGTGCTAGTGGGACAGGCTCTGGGGCCGACGTCCTGACTTTC.

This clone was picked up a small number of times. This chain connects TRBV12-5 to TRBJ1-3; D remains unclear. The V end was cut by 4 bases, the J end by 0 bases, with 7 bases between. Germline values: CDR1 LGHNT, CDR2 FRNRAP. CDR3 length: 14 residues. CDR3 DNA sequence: TGTGCTAGTGGTTCGTCAGGCTCTGGAAACACCATATATTTT. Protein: CASGSSGSGNTIYF.

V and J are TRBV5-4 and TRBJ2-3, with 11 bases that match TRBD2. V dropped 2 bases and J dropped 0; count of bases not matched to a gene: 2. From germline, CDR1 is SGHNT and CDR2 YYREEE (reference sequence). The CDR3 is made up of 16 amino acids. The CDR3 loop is CASSFWTSGSTDTQYF. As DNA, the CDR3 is TGTGCCAGCAGCTTCTGGACTAGCGGGAGCACAGATACGCAGTATTTT.

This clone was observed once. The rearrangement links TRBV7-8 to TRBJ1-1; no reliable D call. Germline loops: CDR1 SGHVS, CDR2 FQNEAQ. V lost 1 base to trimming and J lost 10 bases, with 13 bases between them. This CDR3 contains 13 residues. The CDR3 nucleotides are TGTGCCAGCAGCTTAGGTGGTAGTGAGAGAGCTTTCTTT. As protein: CASSLGGSERAFF.

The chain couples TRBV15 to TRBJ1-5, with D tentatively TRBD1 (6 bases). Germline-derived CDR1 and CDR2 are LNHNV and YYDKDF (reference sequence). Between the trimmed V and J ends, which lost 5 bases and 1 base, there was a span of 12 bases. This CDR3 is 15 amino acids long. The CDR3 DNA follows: TGTGCCACCAGCGGGGACAAAAGAAGCAATCAGCCCCAGCATTTT. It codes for CATSGDKRSNQPQHF.

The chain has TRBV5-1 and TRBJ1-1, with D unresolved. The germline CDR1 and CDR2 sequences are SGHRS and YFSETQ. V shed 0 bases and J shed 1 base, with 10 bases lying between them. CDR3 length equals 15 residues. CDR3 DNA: TGCGCCAGCAGCTTGGAACCAGCGTCGAACACTGAAGCTTTCTTT. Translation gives CASSLEPASNTEAFF.

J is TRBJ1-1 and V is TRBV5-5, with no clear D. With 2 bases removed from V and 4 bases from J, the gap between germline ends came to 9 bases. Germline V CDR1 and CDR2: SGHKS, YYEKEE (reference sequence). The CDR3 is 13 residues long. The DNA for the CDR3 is TGTGCCAGCAGCTTAGGCAGAGGCACTGAAGCTTTCTTT. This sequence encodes CASSLGRGTEAFF.

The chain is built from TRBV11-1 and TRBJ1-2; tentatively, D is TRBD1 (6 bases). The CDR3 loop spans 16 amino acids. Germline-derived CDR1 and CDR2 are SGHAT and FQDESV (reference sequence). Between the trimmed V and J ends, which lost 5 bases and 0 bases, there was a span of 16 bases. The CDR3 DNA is TGTGCCAGCAGCCTGAATACAGGGCCCACTAACTATGGCTACACCTTC. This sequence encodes CASSLNTGPTNYGYTF.

CDR3 in amino acids: CASSEQQINQPQHF. The CDR3 nucleotides read TGTGCCAGCAGTGAGCAACAGATCAATCAGCCCCAGCATTTT. The rearrangement uses TRBV6-1 and TRBJ1-5, with D uncertain. V was trimmed by 3 bases and J by 3 bases, leaving 9 bases between them. The length of the CDR3 is 14 residues. The germline V gene encodes CDR1 MNHNS and CDR2 SASEGT.

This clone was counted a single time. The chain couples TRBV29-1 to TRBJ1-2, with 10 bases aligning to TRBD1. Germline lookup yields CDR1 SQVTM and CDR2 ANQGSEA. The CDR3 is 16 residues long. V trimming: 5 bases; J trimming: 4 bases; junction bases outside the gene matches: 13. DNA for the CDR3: TGCAGCGTTCGGAAGGGGACAGGGGCCGGGGGCTATGGCTACACCTTC. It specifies CSVRKGTGAGGYGYTF.

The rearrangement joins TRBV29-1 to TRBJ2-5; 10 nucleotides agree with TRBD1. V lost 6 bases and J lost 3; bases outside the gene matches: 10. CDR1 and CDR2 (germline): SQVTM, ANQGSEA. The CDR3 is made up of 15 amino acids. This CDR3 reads CSVHRSGQGKETQYF. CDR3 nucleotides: TGCAGCGTCCACCGATCGGGACAGGGGAAAGAGACCCAGTACTTC.

CDR3 nucleotide sequence: TGTGCCAGCAGCCCCGGGAGGGGCCGCACTGAAGCTTTCTTT. This sequence encodes CASSPGRGRTEAFF. The chain has TRBV7-6 and TRBJ1-1; D might be TRBD1 (5 bases). The CDR3 covers 14 residues. The germline CDR1 and CDR2 sequences are SGHVS and FNYEAQ. V lost 5 bases and J lost 4, with 14 bases in between.

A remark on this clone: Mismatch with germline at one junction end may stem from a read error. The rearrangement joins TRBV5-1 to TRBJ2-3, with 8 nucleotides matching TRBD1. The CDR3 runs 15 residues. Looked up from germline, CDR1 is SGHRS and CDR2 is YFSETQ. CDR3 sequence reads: CASSRSGGDVDTRYF. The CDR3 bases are TGCGCCAGCAGCCGATCAGGGGGCGATGTTGATACGCGGTATTTT.